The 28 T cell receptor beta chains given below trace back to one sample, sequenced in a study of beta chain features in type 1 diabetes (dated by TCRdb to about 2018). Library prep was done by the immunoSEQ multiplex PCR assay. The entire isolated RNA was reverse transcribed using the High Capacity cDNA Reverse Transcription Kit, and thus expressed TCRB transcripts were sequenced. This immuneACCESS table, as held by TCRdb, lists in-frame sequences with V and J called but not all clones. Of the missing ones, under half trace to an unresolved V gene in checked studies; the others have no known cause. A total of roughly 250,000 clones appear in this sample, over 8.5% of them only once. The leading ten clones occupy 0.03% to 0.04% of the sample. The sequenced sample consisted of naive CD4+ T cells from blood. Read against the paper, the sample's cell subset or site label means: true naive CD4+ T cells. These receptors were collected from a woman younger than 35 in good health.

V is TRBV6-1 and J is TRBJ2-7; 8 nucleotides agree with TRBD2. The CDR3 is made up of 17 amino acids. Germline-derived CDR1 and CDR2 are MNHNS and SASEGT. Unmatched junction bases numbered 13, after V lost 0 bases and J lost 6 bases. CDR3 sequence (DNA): TGTGCCAGCAGTGAAGCGCGGGGTAGCGGGATTTACCGCGAGCAGTACTTC. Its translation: CASSEARGSGIYREQYF.

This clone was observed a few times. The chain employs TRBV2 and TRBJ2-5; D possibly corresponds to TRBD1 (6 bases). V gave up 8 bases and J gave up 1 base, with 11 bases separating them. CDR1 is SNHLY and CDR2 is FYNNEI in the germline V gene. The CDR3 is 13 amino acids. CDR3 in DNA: TGTGCCAGCGCTACAGGGATCCAAGAGACCCAGTACTTC. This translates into CASATGIQETQYF.

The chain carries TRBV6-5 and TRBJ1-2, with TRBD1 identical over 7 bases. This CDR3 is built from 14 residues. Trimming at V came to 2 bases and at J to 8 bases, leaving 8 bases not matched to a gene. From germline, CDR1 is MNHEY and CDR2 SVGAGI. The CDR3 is CASSYGGRGDGYTF. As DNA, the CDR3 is TGTGCCAGCAGTTACGGGGGCAGGGGGGACGGCTACACCTTC.

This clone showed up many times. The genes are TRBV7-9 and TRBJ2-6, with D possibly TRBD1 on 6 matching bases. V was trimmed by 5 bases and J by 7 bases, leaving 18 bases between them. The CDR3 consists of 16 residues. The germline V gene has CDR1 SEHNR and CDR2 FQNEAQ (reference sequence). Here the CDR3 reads CASSARTGFKANVLTF. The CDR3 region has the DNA TGTGCCAGCAGCGCACGTACAGGGTTTAAAGCCAACGTCCTGACTTTC.

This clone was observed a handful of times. The CDR3 DNA follows: TGTGCCAGCAGGGCTGACAGGGTTGGGACAGATACGCAGTATTTT. Its protein is CASRADRVGTDTQYF. V gene TRBV6-1 combines with J gene TRBJ2-3; TRBD1 aligns across 7 bases. With V trimmed by 6 bases and J by 3 bases, 9 bases remained unmatched. CDR3 length equals 15 residues. Germline V gene data show CDR1 as MNHNS and CDR2 as SASEGT.

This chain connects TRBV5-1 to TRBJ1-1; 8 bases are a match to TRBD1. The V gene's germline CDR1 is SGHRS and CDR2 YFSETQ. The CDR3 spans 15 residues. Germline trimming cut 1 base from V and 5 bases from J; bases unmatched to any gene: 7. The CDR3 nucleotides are TGCGCCAGCAGCTTGCCGCAGGGGGCGCCGACTGAAGCTTTCTTT. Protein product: CASSLPQGAPTEAFF. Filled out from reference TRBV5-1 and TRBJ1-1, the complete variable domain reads KAGVTQTPRYLIKTRGQQVTLSCSPISGHRSVSWYQQTPGQGLQFLFEYFSETQRNKGNFPGRFSGRQFSNSRSEMNVSTLELGDSALYLCASSLPQGAPTEAFFGQGTRLTVV.

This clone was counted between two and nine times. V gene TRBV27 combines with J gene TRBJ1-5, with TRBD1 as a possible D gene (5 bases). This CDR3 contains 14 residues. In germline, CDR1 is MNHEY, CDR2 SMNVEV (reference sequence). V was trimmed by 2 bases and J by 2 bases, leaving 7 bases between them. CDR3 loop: CASSLLQGNQPQHF. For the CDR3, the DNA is TGTGCCAGCAGTTTACTACAGGGCAATCAGCCCCAGCATTTT.

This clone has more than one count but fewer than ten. The DNA of the CDR3 is TGTGCCAGCCGTACCGGGACCCTAGCCGGGGGCGGGGAGCTGTTTTTT. This sequence encodes CASRTGTLAGGGELFF. V usage is TRBV7-2 and J usage is TRBJ2-2; perhaps TRBD2 as D (6 bases). In germline, CDR1 is SGHTA, CDR2 FQGNSA. The CDR3 is 16 residues long. Between the trimmed V and J ends, which lost 8 bases and 7 bases, there was a span of 23 bases.

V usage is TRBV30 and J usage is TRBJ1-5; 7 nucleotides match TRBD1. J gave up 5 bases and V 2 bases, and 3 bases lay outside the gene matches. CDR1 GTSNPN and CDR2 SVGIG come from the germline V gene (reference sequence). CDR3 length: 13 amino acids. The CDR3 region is CAWSRGRDQPQHF. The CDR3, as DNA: TGTGCCTGGAGTAGGGGGCGGGATCAGCCCCAGCATTTT. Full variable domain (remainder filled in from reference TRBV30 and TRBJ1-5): SQTIHQWPATLVQPVGSPLSLECTVEGTSNPNLYWYRQAAGRGLQLLFYSVGIGQISSEVPQNLSASRPQDRQFILSSKKLLLSDSGFYLCAWSRGRDQPQHFGDGTRLSIL.

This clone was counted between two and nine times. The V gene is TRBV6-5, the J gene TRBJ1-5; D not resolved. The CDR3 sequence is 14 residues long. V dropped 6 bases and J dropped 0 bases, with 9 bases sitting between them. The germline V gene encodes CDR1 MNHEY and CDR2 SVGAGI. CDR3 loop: CASRQSNSNQPQHF. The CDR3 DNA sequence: TGTGCCAGCAGACAGTCAAATAGCAATCAGCCCCAGCATTTT.

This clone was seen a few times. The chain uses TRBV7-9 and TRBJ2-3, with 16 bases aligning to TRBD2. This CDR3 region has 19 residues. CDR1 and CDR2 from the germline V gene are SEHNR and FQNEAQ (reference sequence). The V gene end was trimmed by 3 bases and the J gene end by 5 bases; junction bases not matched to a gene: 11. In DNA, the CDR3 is TGTGCCAGCAGCTTTGGACTGGGACTAGCGGGAGGGCCAATAGATACGCAGTATTTT. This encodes CASSFGLGLAGGPIDTQYF. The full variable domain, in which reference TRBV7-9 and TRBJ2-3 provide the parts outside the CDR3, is DTGVSQNPRHKITKRGQNVTFRCDPISEHNRLYWYRQTLGQGPEFLTYFQNEAQLEKSRLLSDRFSAERPKGSFSTLEIQRTEQGDSAMYLCASSFGLGLAGGPIDTQYFGPGTRLTVL.

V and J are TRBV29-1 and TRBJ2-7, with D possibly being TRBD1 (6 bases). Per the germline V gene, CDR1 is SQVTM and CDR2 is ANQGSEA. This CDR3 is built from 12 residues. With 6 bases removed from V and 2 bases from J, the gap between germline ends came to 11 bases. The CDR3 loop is CSVQGLTYEQYF. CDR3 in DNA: TGCAGCGTCCAGGGGCTCACCTACGAGCAGTACTTC.

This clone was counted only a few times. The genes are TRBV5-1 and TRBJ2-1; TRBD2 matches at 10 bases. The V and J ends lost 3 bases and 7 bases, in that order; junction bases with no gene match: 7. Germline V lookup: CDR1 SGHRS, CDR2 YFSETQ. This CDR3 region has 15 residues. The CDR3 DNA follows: TGCGCCAGCAGCTGGAGCGGGGGGGCCTTAAATGAGCAGTTCTTC. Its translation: CASSWSGGALNEQFF.

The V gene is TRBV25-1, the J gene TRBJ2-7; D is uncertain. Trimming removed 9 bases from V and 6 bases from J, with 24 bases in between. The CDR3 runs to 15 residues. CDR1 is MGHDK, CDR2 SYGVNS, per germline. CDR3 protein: CASIRKIDLQPEQYF. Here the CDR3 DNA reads TGTGCCAGTATCCGGAAGATAGACTTGCAGCCCGAGCAGTACTTC.

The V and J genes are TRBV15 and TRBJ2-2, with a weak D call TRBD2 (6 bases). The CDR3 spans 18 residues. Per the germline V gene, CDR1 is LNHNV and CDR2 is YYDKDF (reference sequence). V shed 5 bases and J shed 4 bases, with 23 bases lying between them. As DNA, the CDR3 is TGTGCCACCAGCCCGCGTGGTAGCGGAGACTACTTCACCGGGGAGCTGTTTTTT. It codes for CATSPRGSGDYFTGELFF.

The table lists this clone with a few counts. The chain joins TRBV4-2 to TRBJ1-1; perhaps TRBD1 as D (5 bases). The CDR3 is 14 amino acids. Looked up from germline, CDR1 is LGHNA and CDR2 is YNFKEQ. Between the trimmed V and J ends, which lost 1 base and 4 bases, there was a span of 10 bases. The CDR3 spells CASSQGGVGTEAFF. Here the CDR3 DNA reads TGTGCCAGCAGCCAAGGGGGGGTTGGCACTGAAGCTTTCTTT.

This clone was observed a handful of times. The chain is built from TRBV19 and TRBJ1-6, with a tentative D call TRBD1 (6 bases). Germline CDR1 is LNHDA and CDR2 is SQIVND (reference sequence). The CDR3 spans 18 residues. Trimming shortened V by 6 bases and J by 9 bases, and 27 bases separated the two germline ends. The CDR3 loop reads CASRGKTGSPVIGSPLHF. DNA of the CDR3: TGTGCCAGTAGAGGGAAAACAGGGTCGCCGGTAATAGGTTCACCCCTCCACTTT.

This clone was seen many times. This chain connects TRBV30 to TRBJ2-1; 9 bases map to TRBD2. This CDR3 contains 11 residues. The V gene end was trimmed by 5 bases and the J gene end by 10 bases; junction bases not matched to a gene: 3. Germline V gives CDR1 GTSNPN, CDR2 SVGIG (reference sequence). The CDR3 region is CAWASGVEQFF. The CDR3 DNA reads TGTGCCTGGGCTAGCGGGGTCGAGCAGTTCTTC.

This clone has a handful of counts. The CDR3 loop reads CSVEKREGIDTQYF. The DNA for the CDR3 is TGCAGCGTTGAAAAGCGGGAGGGTATTGATACGCAGTATTTT. V gene TRBV29-1 combines with J gene TRBJ2-3; 10 bases line up with TRBD2. Germline CDR1 reads SQVTM; CDR2 reads ANQGSEA. The CDR3 length is 14 residues. J was trimmed by 6 bases and V by 2 bases; bases with no gene match: 5.

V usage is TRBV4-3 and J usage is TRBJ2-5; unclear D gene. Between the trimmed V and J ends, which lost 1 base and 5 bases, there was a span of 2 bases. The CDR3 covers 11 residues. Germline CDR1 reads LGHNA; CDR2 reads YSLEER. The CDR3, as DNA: TGCGCCAGCAGCCAAGCGGAGACCCAGTACTTC. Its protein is CASSQAETQYF.

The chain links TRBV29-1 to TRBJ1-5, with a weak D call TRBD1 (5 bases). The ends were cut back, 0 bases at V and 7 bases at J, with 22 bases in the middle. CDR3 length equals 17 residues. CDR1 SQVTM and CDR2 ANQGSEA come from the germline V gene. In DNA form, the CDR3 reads TGCAGCGTTGAAGACCCGACTAAGATCTGGGGGAGGCAGCCCCAGCATTTT. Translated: CSVEDPTKIWGRQPQHF. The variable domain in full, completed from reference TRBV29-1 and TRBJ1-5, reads SAVISQKPSRDICQRGTSLTIQCQVDSQVTMMFWYRQQPGQSLTLIATANQGSEATYESGFVIDKFPISRPNLTFSTLTVSNMSPEDSSIYLCSVEDPTKIWGRQPQHFGDGTRLSIL.

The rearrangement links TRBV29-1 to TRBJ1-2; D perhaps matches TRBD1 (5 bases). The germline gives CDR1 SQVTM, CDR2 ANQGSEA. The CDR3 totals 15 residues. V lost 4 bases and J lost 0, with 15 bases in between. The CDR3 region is CSVGSAGITNYGYTF. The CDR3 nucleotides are TGCAGCGTTGGATCCGCAGGGATAACTAACTATGGCTACACCTTC.

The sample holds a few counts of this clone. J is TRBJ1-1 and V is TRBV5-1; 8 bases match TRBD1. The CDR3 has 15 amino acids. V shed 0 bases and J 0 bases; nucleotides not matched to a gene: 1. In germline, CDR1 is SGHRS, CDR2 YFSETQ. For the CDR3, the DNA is TGCGCCAGCAGCTTGGCAGGGGGCTTGAACACTGAAGCTTTCTTT. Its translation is CASSLAGGLNTEAFF. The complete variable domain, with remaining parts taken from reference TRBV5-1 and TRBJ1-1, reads KAGVTQTPRYLIKTRGQQVTLSCSPISGHRSVSWYQQTPGQGLQFLFEYFSETQRNKGNFPGRFSGRQFSNSRSEMNVSTLELGDSALYLCASSLAGGLNTEAFFGQGTRLTVV.

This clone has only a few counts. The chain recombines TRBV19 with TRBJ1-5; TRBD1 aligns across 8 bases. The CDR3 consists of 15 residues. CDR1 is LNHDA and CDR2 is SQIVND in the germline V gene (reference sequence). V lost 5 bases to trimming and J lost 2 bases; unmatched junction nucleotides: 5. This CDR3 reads CASSAGGAGNQPQHF. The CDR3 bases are TGTGCCAGTAGTGCAGGGGGCGCGGGCAATCAGCCCCAGCATTTT. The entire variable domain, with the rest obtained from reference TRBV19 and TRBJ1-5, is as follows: DGGITQSPKYLFRKEGQNVTLSCEQNLNHDAMYWYRQDPGQGLRLIYYSQIVNDFQKGDIAEGYSVSREKKESFPLTVTSAQKNPTAFYLCASSAGGAGNQPQHFGDGTRLSIL.

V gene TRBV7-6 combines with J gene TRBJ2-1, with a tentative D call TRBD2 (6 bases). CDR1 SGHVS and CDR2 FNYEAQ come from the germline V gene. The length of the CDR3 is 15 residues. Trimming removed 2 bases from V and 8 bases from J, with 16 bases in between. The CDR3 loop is CASSLSGGDSDEQFF. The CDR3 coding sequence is TGTGCCAGCAGCTTAAGCGGAGGGGATTCGGATGAGCAGTTCTTC. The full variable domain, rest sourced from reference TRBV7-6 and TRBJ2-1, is GAGVSQSPRYKVTKRGQDVALRCDPISGHVSLYWYRQALGQGPEFLTYFNYEAQQDKSGLPNDRFSAERPEGSISTLTIQRTEQRDSAMYRCASSLSGGDSDEQFFGPGTRLTVL.

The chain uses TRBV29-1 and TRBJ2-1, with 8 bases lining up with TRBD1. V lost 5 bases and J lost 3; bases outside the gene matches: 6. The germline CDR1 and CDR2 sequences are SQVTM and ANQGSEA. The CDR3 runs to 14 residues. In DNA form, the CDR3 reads TGCAGCGTTTTACAGGGGGGTCTCTACAATGAGCAGTTCTTC. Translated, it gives CSVLQGGLYNEQFF.

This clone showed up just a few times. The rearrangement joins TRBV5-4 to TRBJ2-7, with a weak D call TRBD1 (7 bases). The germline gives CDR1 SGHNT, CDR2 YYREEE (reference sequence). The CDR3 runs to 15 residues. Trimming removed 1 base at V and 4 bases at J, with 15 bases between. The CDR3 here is CASSLSARGVYEQYF. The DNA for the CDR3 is TGTGCCAGCAGCTTGAGCGCCAGGGGGGTTTACGAGCAGTACTTC.

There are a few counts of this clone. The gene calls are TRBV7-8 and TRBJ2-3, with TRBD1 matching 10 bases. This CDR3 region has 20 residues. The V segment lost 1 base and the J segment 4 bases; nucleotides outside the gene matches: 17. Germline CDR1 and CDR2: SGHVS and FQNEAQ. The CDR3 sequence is CASSLVTLRGGTGVADTQYF. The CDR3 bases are TGTGCCAGCAGCTTAGTAACCCTTCGCGGGGGGACAGGGGTGGCAGATACGCAGTATTTT.